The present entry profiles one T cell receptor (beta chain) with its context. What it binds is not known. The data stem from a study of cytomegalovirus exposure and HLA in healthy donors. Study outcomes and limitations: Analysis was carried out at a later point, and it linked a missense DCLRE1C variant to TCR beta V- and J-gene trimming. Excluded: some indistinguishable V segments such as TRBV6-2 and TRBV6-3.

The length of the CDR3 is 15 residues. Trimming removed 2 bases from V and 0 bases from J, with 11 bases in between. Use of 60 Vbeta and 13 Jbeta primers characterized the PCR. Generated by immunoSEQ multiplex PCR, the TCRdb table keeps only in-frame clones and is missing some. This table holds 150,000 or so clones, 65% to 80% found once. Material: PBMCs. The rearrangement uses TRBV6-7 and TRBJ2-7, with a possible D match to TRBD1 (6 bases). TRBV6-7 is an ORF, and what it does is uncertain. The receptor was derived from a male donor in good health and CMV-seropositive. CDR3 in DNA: TGTGCCAGCAGTTACGGACAGCTCGACTCCTACGAGCAGTACTTC. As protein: CASSYGQLDSYEQYF.